This TCR beta chain originates from a study of blood T cells in healthy people across ages. V dropped 3 bases and J dropped 7 bases, with 18 bases sitting between them. The CDR3 spans 15 residues. The germline CDR1 and CDR2 sequences are DFQATT and SNEGSKA (reference sequence). Using a J-beta primer mix together with a sample-barcoded 5' primer, a second PCR was run for about 6 to 11 cycles. The template-switch adaptor, which had 12 random nucleotides, put a tag on each cDNA molecule. Each sample yielded at least 2.5 million CDR3-containing paired-end reads. TCRdb called the 5' RACE reads again in MiXCR, with one record for every CDR3 protein. The sample consists of some 880,000 distinct CDR3 sequences, approximately 35% of them appearing once. The study isolated at least 6.5 million PBMCs from each sample. Extractions gave at least 6 micrograms of total RNA per sample. This clonotype was seen ten or more times.

The genes are TRBV20-1 and TRBJ1-4, with D possibly matching TRBD1 (6 bases). Material: blood. The clonotype was recovered from a man aged 18 to 29 in good health. The CDR3 DNA reads TGCAGTGCTAGCTTTGCGACAGGTTGGCGTGAAAAACTGTTTTTT. It specifies CSASFATGWREKLFF.